The TCR beta chain described here comes from a study of immune characterization of retroperitoneal liposarcoma. A single record per CDR3 protein comes from TCRdb applying MiXCR to the PCR reads. In the table there are more than 10,000 distinct CDR3 sequences, about 50% of which are singletons. CDR1 and CDR2 (germline): MNHNY, SVGAGI (reference sequence). The length of the CDR3 is 10 residues. In its sample, this clonotype was seen a few times. The receptor was isolated from a female donor with retroperitoneal liposarcoma. The sequencing input was tumor tissue. This chain joins TRBV6-6 and TRBJ2-1; the D is unclear. The DNA matches TRBJ2-7 better at its end, which makes the J call doubtful. This chain's CDR3 is CASYKNEQYF. In nucleotides, the CDR3 is TGTGCCAGCTACAAAAACGAGCAGTACTTC.